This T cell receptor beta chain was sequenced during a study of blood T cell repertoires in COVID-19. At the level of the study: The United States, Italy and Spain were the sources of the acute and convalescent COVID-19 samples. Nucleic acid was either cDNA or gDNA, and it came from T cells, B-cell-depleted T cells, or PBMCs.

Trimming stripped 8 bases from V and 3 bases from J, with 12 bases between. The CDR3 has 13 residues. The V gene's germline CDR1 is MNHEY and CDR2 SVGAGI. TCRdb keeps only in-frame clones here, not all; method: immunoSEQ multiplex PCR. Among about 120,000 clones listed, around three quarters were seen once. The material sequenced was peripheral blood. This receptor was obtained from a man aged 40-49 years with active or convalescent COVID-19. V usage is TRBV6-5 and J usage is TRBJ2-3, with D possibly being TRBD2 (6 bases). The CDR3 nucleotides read TGTGCCAGCGGGACCCGGGAGACAGATACGCAGTATTTT. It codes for CASGTRETDTQYF.